The present T cell receptor (beta chain) was sequenced within a study of T-cell memory formation after mild COVID-19. The V segment lost 3 bases and the J segment 11 bases; nucleotides outside the gene matches: 8. The CDR3 contains 13 residues. Looked up from germline, CDR1 is DFQATT and CDR2 is SNEGSKA (reference sequence). Notes on the study in general: Of the contracting clones, CD4+ ones lay mainly in CM and EM, and CD8+ ones in EMRA.

TCRdb reanalysed the 5' RACE reads using MiXCR and keeps one entry per CDR3 protein. This sample carries roughly 300,000 distinct CDR3 sequences, less than 9.5% of them seen once, and the ten largest clones take roughly 22%. This clonotype has only a few counts. Its antigen remains unidentified. This TCR came from a young man who had mild COVID-19 (a few samples of this study predate the infection). Cell type and time point are not known. Material for sequencing was PBMCs or a T cell subset sorted from them (not recorded which). The chain recombines TRBV20-1 with TRBJ1-5; TRBD1 agrees at 9 bases. CDR3 sequence: CSASTGGYPAQHF. As DNA, the CDR3 is TGCAGTGCTAGTACAGGGGGCTACCCGGCCCAGCATTTT.